Listed below are T cell receptor beta chains from one sample, sequenced in a study of CD8 T cells in ankylosing spondylitis. TCRdb reprocessed the 5' RACE reads via MiXCR and lists one record per CDR3 protein. The repertoire consists of around 300,000 distinct CDR3 sequences, with roughly 14% occurring once and the leading ten covering approximately 1%. The sequencing sample was made of blood, either unsorted or a sorted T cell fraction (not recorded which). The receptors here all came from a male donor with ankylosing spondylitis or in good health (not recorded which). Each CDR3 is given with its conserved first and last residue. Each record gives: J gene, D gene, clone size, V gene, CDR3 protein, CDR3 DNA. D genes are given only for firm matches. A clone size is listed for some rows: how often the clone was seen (once, few, many), or a class if it is expanded.

TRBJ2-7 NA few TRBV25-1 CASSELSGQGTYEQYF TGTGCCAGCAGTGAATTATCGGGGCAAGGCACCTACGAGCAGTACTTC
TRBJ2-2 TRBD2 NA TRBV20-1 CSARDPSGRRTGELFF TGCAGTGCTAGAGACCCTAGCGGGAGGCGGACCGGGGAGCTGTTTTTT
TRBJ1-2 NA NA TRBV4-1 CASSPGTPEINGYTF TGCGCCAGCAGCCCCGGGACTCCGGAAATCAATGGCTACACCTTC
TRBJ2-2 NA many TRBV6-2/TRBV6-3 CASSTRARGATGELFF TGTGCCAGCAGTACCCGGGCCCGCGGGGCCACCGGGGAGCTGTTTTTT
TRBJ2-1 TRBD2 few TRBV6-1 CATRGLAGDNEQFF TGTGCCACCAGAGGGCTAGCGGGGGACAATGAGCAGTTCTTC
TRBJ2-2 TRBD2 NA TRBV3-1 CASSHRGGAGELFF TGTGCCAGCAGCCATCGCGGGGGGGCCGGGGAGCTGTTTTTT
TRBJ2-2 TRBD2 NA TRBV27 CASQTGGDTGELFF TGTGCCAGCCAGACGGGGGGGGACACCGGGGAGCTGTTTTTT
TRBJ2-3 NA NA TRBV29-1 CSVEESPGPTDTQYF TGCAGCGTTGAAGAGTCCCCCGGTCCCACAGATACGCAGTATTTT
TRBJ1-2 NA few TRBV4-1 CASSQSRNYGYTF TGCGCCAGCAGCCAAAGCCGTAACTATGGCTACACCTTC
TRBJ1-3 TRBD1 NA TRBV19 CASRQGTGNTIYF TGTGCCAGTAGACAGGGGACTGGAAACACCATATATTTT
TRBJ1-3 NA few TRBV3-1 CASSQEETTGNTIYF TGTGCCAGCAGCCAAGAGGAGACTACTGGAAACACCATATATTTT
TRBJ2-1 NA few TRBV5-1 CASSSTGNNEQFF TGCGCCAGCAGCTCTACAGGGAACAATGAGCAGTTCTTC
TRBJ1-6 NA NA TRBV7-2 CASSLGSGSSPLHF TGTGCCAGCAGTTTGGGATCCGGCAGTTCACCCCTCCACTTT
TRBJ2-1 NA few TRBV27 CASSPRLFSYNEQFF TGTGCCAGCAGTCCCAGACTCTTCTCCTACAATGAGCAGTTCTTC
TRBJ2-3 TRBD1 few TRBV5-6 CASSYRDRDLFTDTQYF TGTGCCAGCAGCTACCGGGACAGGGACCTATTCACAGATACGCAGTATTTT
TRBJ2-1 NA NA TRBV3-1 CASSLLGGGSGVNLQFF TGTGCCAGCAGCCTCCTGGGGGGCGGGAGCGGAGTGAACCTGCAGTTCTTC
TRBJ2-1 TRBD2 NA TRBV5-6 CASSHSTSGRNEQFF TGTGCCAGCAGCCACTCGACTAGCGGGAGAAACGAGCAGTTCTTC
TRBJ2-3 TRBD2 NA TRBV5-1 CASSSSGGGADTQYF TGCGCCAGCAGCTCGTCGGGCGGGGGGGCAGATACGCAGTATTTT
TRBJ2-5 NA NA TRBV20-1 CSSQHQETQYF TGCAGTTCACAGCACCAAGAGACCCAGTACTTC
TRBJ1-1 NA few TRBV20-1 CSARTGTVNTEAFF TGCAGTGCTCGTACTGGGACGGTGAACACTGAAGCTTTCTTT
TRBJ1-1 NA NA TRBV29-1 CSVEGRGNTEAFF TGCAGCGTTGAAGGCAGAGGTAACACTGAAGCTTTCTTT
TRBJ1-1 NA NA TRBV2 CASSVRDMNTEAFF TGTGCCAGCAGTGTCAGGGACATGAACACTGAAGCTTTCTTT
TRBJ2-5 NA few TRBV10-3 CANPRAGCNF TGTGCCAACCCCCGGGCCGGTTGTAACTTC
TRBJ2-7 NA few TRBV5-1 CASSLGTGLRSSYEQYF TGCGCCAGCAGCTTGGGAACAGGGCTAAGAAGCTCCTACGAGCAGTACTTC
TRBJ1-5 NA NA TRBV12-5 CASGLVQVGGGQPQHF TGTGCTAGTGGTTTGGTACAGGTCGGGGGTGGGCAGCCCCAGCATTTT
TRBJ1-1 NA NA TRBV18 CASSRSDTEAFF TGTGCCAGCTCTCGGTCTGACACTGAAGCTTTCTTT
TRBJ2-4 NA few TRBV6-2/TRBV6-3 CASSSELSRGIQYF TGTGCCAGCAGTTCAGAGCTTTCTAGGGGCATTCAGTACTTC
TRBJ2-5 NA NA TRBV10-3 CAISGGKKETQYF TGTGCCATCAGTGGTGGTAAGAAAGAGACCCAGTACTTC
TRBJ1-6 NA few TRBV11-2 CASSLKDMDSPLHF TGTGCCAGCAGCTTGAAAGACATGGACTCACCCCTCCACTTT
TRBJ2-2 NA few TRBV5-1 CASSPVGLANTGELFF TGCGCCAGCAGCCCCGTGGGGCTCGCGAACACCGGGGAGCTGTTTTTT
TRBJ2-2 TRBD1 NA TRBV10-2 CASSEGTGGIGELFF TGCGCCAGCAGTGAGGGGACAGGGGGCATCGGGGAGCTGTTTTTT
TRBJ2-7 NA few TRBV12-3/TRBV12-4 CASSFPGSEQYF TGTGCCAGCAGTTTCCCTGGAAGCGAGCAGTACTTC
TRBJ2-1 NA many TRBV20-1 CSAIPRADGSYNEQFF TGCAGTGCTATCCCTCGAGCGGACGGCTCCTACAATGAGCAGTTCTTC
TRBJ1-5 NA NA TRBV29-1 CSAGYSNQPQHF TGCAGCGCGGGTTATAGCAATCAGCCCCAGCATTTT
TRBJ2-1 TRBD2 once TRBV6-1 CASSGTSGRVNEQFF TGTGCCAGCAGCGGAACTAGCGGGAGGGTGAATGAGCAGTTCTTC
TRBJ1-1 TRBD1 NA TRBV11-2 CAVRRTGIENTEAFF TGTGCCGTACGGCGGACAGGGATCGAGAACACTGAAGCTTTCTTT
TRBJ1-1 NA few TRBV5-1 CASSLAADMNTEAFF TGCGCCAGCAGCTTGGCGGCAGATATGAACACTGAAGCTTTCTTT
TRBJ1-2 NA NA TRBV9 CASSETGQPSYGYTF TGTGCCAGCAGCGAAACCGGACAGCCGTCCTATGGCTACACCTTC
TRBJ1-2 NA many TRBV12-3/TRBV12-4 CASSSRQGRGYTF TGTGCCAGCAGTTCCCGGCAGGGACGCGGCTACACCTTC
TRBJ1-1 NA NA TRBV4-1 CASSQRGLSDTEAFF TGCGCCAGCAGCCAGCGGGGACTGTCGGACACTGAAGCTTTCTTT
TRBJ2-3 NA few TRBV4-2 CASSQRGPSGGGTDTQYF TGTGCCAGCAGCCAAAGAGGGCCAAGCGGAGGGGGGACAGATACGCAGTATTTT
TRBJ1-1 NA many TRBV27 CASSYGGLMNTEAFF TGTGCCAGCAGTTACGGGGGGCTTATGAACACTGAAGCTTTCTTT
TRBJ2-7 TRBD2 NA TRBV20-1 CSAERGLAEAGYEQYF TGCAGTGCTGAGAGGGGACTAGCCGAAGCGGGGTACGAGCAGTACTTC
TRBJ1-1 NA few TRBV30 CAWRRGLNTEAFF TGTGCCTGGAGGAGAGGGTTGAACACTGAAGCTTTCTTT
TRBJ2-6 TRBD1 NA TRBV3-1 CASSPVTGASSGANVLTF TGTGCCAGCAGCCCCGTGACAGGGGCCAGCTCTGGGGCCAACGTCCTGACTTTC
TRBJ2-7 NA NA TRBV6-2/TRBV6-3 CASRSTGPSDYF TGTGCCAGCAGGTCGACAGGTCCGAGTGATTACTTC
TRBJ1-4 NA few TRBV4-1 CASSQGDTEKLFF TGCGCCAGCAGCCAGGGTGACACTGAAAAACTGTTTTTT
TRBJ2-7 NA many TRBV7-9 CASSKIGYEQYF TGTGCCAGCAGCAAGATCGGGTACGAGCAGTACTTC
TRBJ1-1 NA few TRBV7-9 CASSPQALNTEAFF TGTGCCAGCAGCCCCCAGGCCTTGAACACTGAAGCTTTCTTT
TRBJ1-3 NA medium-sized TRBV3-1 CASSQSRTVSGNTIYF TGTGCCAGCAGCCAGAGTCGGACAGTCAGTGGAAACACCATATATTTT
TRBJ2-7 TRBD2 few TRBV10-3 CAISVGLAGNGEQYF TGTGCCATCAGTGTAGGGCTAGCGGGGAATGGCGAGCAGTACTTC
TRBJ2-1 TRBD2 few TRBV27 CASSLGGTVYNEQFF TGTGCCAGCAGTTTGGGGGGGACGGTCTACAATGAGCAGTTCTTC
TRBJ1-1 NA NA TRBV29-1 CSVGEIEAFF TGCAGCGTTGGAGAGATTGAAGCTTTCTTT
TRBJ1-5 NA NA TRBV4-1 CASSQGTGQNQPQHF TGCGCCAGCAGCCAAGGAACGGGCCAAAATCAGCCCCAGCATTTT
TRBJ2-1 TRBD2 NA TRBV11-2 CASSLDRLAGAEQFF TGTGCCAGCAGCTTAGATCGCCTAGCGGGAGCGGAGCAGTTCTTC
TRBJ1-5 TRBD1 NA TRBV12-3/TRBV12-4 CASSLGRGQGQPQHF TGTGCCAGCAGTTTGGGGAGGGGGCAGGGTCAGCCCCAGCATTTT
TRBJ1-1 NA NA TRBV12-3/TRBV12-4 CASSPGTMNTEAFF TGTGCCAGCAGCCCCGGGACAATGAACACTGAAGCTTTCTTT
TRBJ1-1 NA NA TRBV2 CASSWSQGNTEAFF TGTGCCAGCAGCTGGTCCCAGGGTAACACTGAAGCTTTCTTT
TRBJ1-1 NA NA TRBV25-1 CASKGRGVVTEAFF TGTGCCAGCAAAGGGAGGGGAGTGGTTACTGAAGCTTTCTTT